A selection of T cell receptor beta chains follows, all from one sample in a study of identical twins. TCRdb fed the 5' RACE reads into MiXCR, producing one record per CDR3 protein. This repertoire shows 750,000 to 950,000 distinct CDR3 sequences, around 12% found once; its top ten account for roughly 1.6%. These sequences were also reported in another study, on yellow fever vaccine responses in identical twins.

The sample consisted of PBMCs. These receptors all stem from a woman between 18 and 30 years old in good health. The CDR3 runs from the conserved cysteine through the conserved F or W. D genes are given only for firm matches. Clone size, where shown, is once, few, many, or a class for clones that have expanded.

J: TRBJ2-5; V: TRBV5-1; D: .; size: many; CDR3: CASSFGRAEFETQYF
J: TRBJ2-1; V: TRBV20-1; D: TRBD2; size: few; CDR3: CSANWEGGVNEQFF
J: TRBJ2-1; V: TRBV27; D: TRBD1; size: few; CDR3: CASSLSPQGNEQFF
J: TRBJ2-1; V: TRBV3-1; D: .; size: .; CDR3: CASSQAVSGEQFF
J: TRBJ2-2; V: TRBV2; D: TRBD2; size: .; CDR3: CASSELAGNPGELFF
J: TRBJ2-7; V: TRBV7-9; D: TRBD1; size: few; CDR3: CASSTRTGLVHEQYF
J: TRBJ2-7; V: TRBV2; D: .; size: .; CDR3: CASSEALNEQYF
J: TRBJ2-1; V: TRBV6-5; D: .; size: many; CDR3: CASSYSASSYNEQFF
J: TRBJ1-3; V: TRBV5-1; D: .; size: few; CDR3: CASSQRTGGNTIYF
J: TRBJ2-1; V: TRBV9; D: .; size: .; CDR3: CASSVDQREQFF
J: TRBJ2-1; V: TRBV20-1; D: .; size: .; CDR3: CSASPLDEQFF
J: TRBJ1-2; V: TRBV6-1; D: .; size: few; CDR3: CASSLLTGNYGYTF
J: TRBJ2-5; V: TRBV10-3; D: .; size: .; CDR3: CAISREYQETQYF
J: TRBJ2-1; V: TRBV9; D: .; size: .; CDR3: CAPECRGPSYNEQFF
J: TRBJ2-3; V: TRBV7-6; D: TRBD2; size: .; CDR3: CASSRPRGGTDTQYF
J: TRBJ2-3; V: TRBV18; D: .; size: .; CDR3: CASSPVAGAGFSTDTQYF
J: TRBJ2-5; V: TRBV4-1; D: TRBD1; size: few; CDR3: CASSQVIPTGQETQYF
J: TRBJ2-5; V: TRBV18; D: .; size: .; CDR3: CASSPPNSQETQYF
J: TRBJ2-2; V: TRBV7-9; D: TRBD2; size: few; CDR3: CAIPAGGANTGELFF
J: TRBJ2-3; V: TRBV29-1; D: .; size: .; CDR3: CSVEAVSDTQYF
J: TRBJ2-1; V: TRBV15; D: TRBD2; size: few; CDR3: CATSPPGLAGYNEQFF